The 30 T cell receptor beta chains below were found in one sample sequenced in a study of blood T cells in healthy people across ages. Together with a sample-barcoded 5' primer, a J-beta primer mix was included in a second PCR lasting about 6 to 11 cycles. Each CDR3 protein is one row after TCRdb ran MiXCR on the 5' RACE reads. The sample lists 760,000 or so distinct CDR3 sequences, 20% to 30% occurring once. These data also formed part of another study, on T cells of mothers and their children.

The material sequenced was blood. The receptors originated from a boy younger than 18 in good health.

The chain recombines TRBV29-1 with TRBJ2-1, with unresolved D. CDR3 length: 14 residues. The V gene lost 6 bases and the J gene lost 0 bases, with 12 bases spanning the gap. Germline-derived CDR1 and CDR2 are SQVTM and ANQGSEA. CDR3 nucleotides: TGCAGCGTGGGGTGGATTAGCTCCTACAATGAGCAGTTCTTC. It codes for CSVGWISSYNEQFF.

This rearrangement joins TRBV7-9 to TRBJ1-5; 9 bases are shared with TRBD1. The CDR3 has 13 residues. Trimming removed 8 bases from V and 6 bases from J; junction bases left unmatched: 5. Germline loops: CDR1 SEHNR, CDR2 FQNEAQ (reference sequence). CDR3: CASAQGAVQPQHF. The CDR3 bases are TGTGCCAGCGCACAGGGGGCGGTTCAGCCCCAGCATTTT. Full variable domain (outside the CDR3, taken from reference TRBV7-9 and TRBJ1-5): DTGVSQNPRHKITKRGQNVTFRCDPISEHNRLYWYRQTLGQGPEFLTYFQNEAQLEKSRLLSDRFSAERPKGSFSTLEIQRTEQGDSAMYLCASAQGAVQPQHFGDGTRLSIL.

The chain couples TRBV29-1 to TRBJ2-7, with D unclear. This CDR3 contains 12 residues. The germline V gene has CDR1 SQVTM and CDR2 ANQGSEA. Between the trimmed V and J ends, which lost 6 bases and 1 base, there was a span of 10 bases. In DNA, the CDR3 is TGCAGCGTCCTTTTTAGATCCTACGAGCAGTACTTC. Encoded protein: CSVLFRSYEQYF.

This clonotype turned up a few times. The DNA is omitted, as the CDR3 cannot be located on it reliably, and the CDR3 follows TCRdb's listing. The chain has TRBV21-1 and TRBJ2-2; the table's D call, TRBD1, has no DNA check behind it. TRBV21-1 is labeled a pseudogene. The CDR3 is 18 amino acids long, termini counted. CDR3 in amino acids: CASSKVGRGTGCTGELFF.

In this sample, this clonotype turned up a few times. V is TRBV7-9 and J is TRBJ2-6; 10 nucleotides align to TRBD1. CDR3 length: 19 amino acids. V gave up 5 bases and J gave up 0 bases; unmatched junction bases: 10. Germline CDR1 SEHNR, CDR2 FQNEAQ (reference sequence). The DNA of the CDR3 is TGTGCCAGCAGCCCGAGCACGACAGGGGGCTTCTCTGGGGCCAACGTCCTGACTTTC. It codes for CASSPSTTGGFSGANVLTF. The full variable domain, its missing parts supplied by reference TRBV7-9 and TRBJ2-6, is DTGVSQNPRHKITKRGQNVTFRCDPISEHNRLYWYRQTLGQGPEFLTYFQNEAQLEKSRLLSDRFSAERPKGSFSTLEIQRTEQGDSAMYLCASSPSTTGGFSGANVLTFGAGSRLTVL.

This clonotype was seen a handful of times. The chain combines TRBV29-1 with TRBJ1-1; D remains ambiguous. The CDR3 covers 12 residues. CDR1 and CDR2 (germline): SQVTM, ANQGSEA. The V and J ends lost 3 bases and 3 bases respectively, with 8 bases between them. The CDR3 here is CSVEGWDTEAFF. The CDR3 region has the DNA TGCAGCGTTGAGGGTTGGGACACTGAAGCTTTCTTT.

This clonotype was seen only a few times. The chain employs TRBV7-8 and TRBJ2-2, with D unresolved. CDR3 length: 14 residues. The V gene's germline CDR1 is SGHVS and CDR2 FQNEAQ. Trimming stripped 5 bases from V and 1 base from J, with 8 bases between. The CDR3 DNA follows: TGTGCCAGCAGCGCTACACTGAACACCGGGGAGCTGTTTTTT. This codes for CASSATLNTGELFF. The full variable domain, completed using reference TRBV7-8 and TRBJ2-2, is GAGVSQSPRYKVAKRGQDVALRCDPISGHVSLFWYQQALGQGPEFLTYFQNEAQLDKSGLPSDRFFAERPEGSVSTLKIQRTQQEDSAVYLCASSATLNTGELFFGEGSRLTVL.

Of note for this clonotype: The junction does not match germline at one end; this may be a read error. The CDR3 DNA follows: TGTGCTAGCAGCTTGAGAGGGACTAGCGTTGGGGGAGAGACCCAGTACTTC. Translating it yields CASSLRGTSVGGETQYF. The chain joins TRBV7-7 to TRBJ2-5; 10 positions match TRBD2. Germline CDR1 reads SSHAT; CDR2 reads FNYEAQ (reference sequence). The length of the CDR3 is 17 residues.

This clonotype was detected only a few times. The chain couples TRBV6-2 or TRBV6-3 to TRBJ2-5, with a tentative D call TRBD1 (6 bases). Looked up from germline, CDR1 is MNHEY and CDR2 is SVGEGT. CDR3 length equals 15 residues. Deletions cut 2 bases from V and 5 bases from J, with 15 bases between. CDR3 nucleotide sequence: TGTGCCAGCAGTTACACCGGGGCCCAGGGGGAGACCCAGTACTTC. This gives the protein CASSYTGAQGETQYF.

This clonotype came up a few times. Germline is not matched at one junction end, which may reflect a read error. The chain couples TRBV19 to TRBJ2-7; D might be TRBD1 (5 bases). CDR3 length: 11 amino acids. CDR1 and CDR2 (germline): LNHDA, SQIVND (reference sequence). CDR3 sequence: CATTQGHEQYF. The CDR3 DNA sequence: TGTGCCACCACGCAGGGCCACGAACAGTACTTC.

V is TRBV6-1 and J is TRBJ1-5; possibly TRBD1 for D (5 bases). CDR1 and CDR2 from the germline V gene are MNHNS and SASEGT. V lost 6 bases, J lost 0 bases, and 18 bases lay in between. There are 17 residues in the CDR3. CDR3: CASRRDGTLYSNQPQHF. The CDR3 DNA follows: TGTGCCAGCAGACGCGACGGGACTCTCTATAGCAATCAGCCCCAGCATTTT.

The chain uses TRBV20-1 and TRBJ2-5; TRBD2 matches at 7 bases. The trim removed 6 bases at V and 0 bases at J, leaving 10 bases unmatched. Germline CDR1 reads DFQATT; CDR2 reads SNEGSKA (reference sequence). The CDR3 runs to 15 residues. This CDR3 is CSATERGWYQETQYF. The CDR3, as DNA: TGCAGTGCCACCGAGCGGGGATGGTACCAAGAGACCCAGTACTTC.

The V call is TRBV24-1, the J call TRBJ2-3; a possible D gene is TRBD1 (5 bases). The CDR3 has 13 amino acids. With 7 bases removed from V and 5 bases from J, the gap between germline ends came to 12 bases. The germline CDR1 and CDR2 sequences are KGHDR and SFDVKD. CDR3 sequence: CATSPREGDTQYF. The CDR3 DNA is TGTGCCACCAGCCCCAGGGAAGGAGATACGCAGTATTTT.

V is TRBV11-2 and J is TRBJ2-2; TRBD2 aligns across 11 bases. V shed 5 bases and J 5 bases; nucleotides not matched to a gene: 7. In germline, CDR1 is SGHAT, CDR2 FQNNGV. This CDR3 region has 16 residues. The CDR3 DNA sequence: TGTGCCAGCAGCCGCGGGACTAGCGGAAGAACCGGGGAGCTGTTTTTT. Its protein product is CASSRGTSGRTGELFF. The full variable domain, its missing parts supplied by reference TRBV11-2 and TRBJ2-2, is EAGVAQSPRYKIIEKRQSVAFWCNPISGHATLYWYQQILGQGPKLLIQFQNNGVVDDSQLPKDRFSAERLKGVDSTLKIQPAKLEDSAVYLCASSRGTSGRTGELFFGEGSRLTVL.

The chain couples TRBV2 to TRBJ1-1; 9 bases line up with TRBD1. The CDR3 runs to 13 residues. Trimming took 4 bases from V and 6 from J; bases not matched to a gene: 3. From germline, CDR1 is SNHLY and CDR2 FYNNEI. As DNA, the CDR3 is TGTGCCAGCAGTGCGGGACAGGGTTCTGAAGCTTTCTTT. Its protein product is CASSAGQGSEAFF.

The chain employs TRBV4-2 and TRBJ2-3; 7 bases are shared with TRBD1. Germline CDR1 reads LGHNA; CDR2 reads YNFKEQ. V was pared by 4 bases and J by 6 bases, with 13 bases of the junction left unmatched. The CDR3 is 16 amino acids. The CDR3 sequence is CASSPLIGPRGDTQYF. The CDR3 coding sequence is TGTGCCAGCAGCCCCCTCATCGGGCCCAGGGGGGATACGCAGTATTTT.

This clonotype was counted between two and nine times. J is TRBJ1-1 and V is TRBV7-2; D not resolved. The germline CDR1 and CDR2 sequences are SGHTA and FQGNSA. Trimming removed 4 bases at V and 1 base at J, with 10 bases between. There are 14 residues in the CDR3. This CDR3 is CASSSRSSNTEAFF. CDR3 bases: TGTGCCAGCAGCTCTCGATCCTCGAACACTGAAGCTTTCTTT.

The V call is TRBV6-5, the J call TRBJ1-3, with D possibly being TRBD1 (6 bases). Germline V CDR1 and CDR2: MNHEY, SVGAGI. CDR3 length: 13 amino acids. The germline V and J ends were trimmed by 7 bases and 7 bases, with 14 bases remaining between them. DNA for the CDR3: TGTGCCAGCACCGACACAGGGAGGAACACCATATATTTT. This sequence encodes CASTDTGRNTIYF.

The chain employs TRBV7-2 and TRBJ2-3; 7 nucleotides match TRBD2. The J segment lost 3 bases and the V segment lost 3 bases, leaving 6 bases of the junction unmatched. Germline V gives CDR1 SGHTA, CDR2 FQGNSA. The CDR3 has 15 amino acids. CDR3 residues: CASSLGGLMTDTQYF. The CDR3 region has the DNA TGTGCCAGCAGCTTGGGGGGGTTAATGACAGATACGCAGTATTTT.

This clonotype has more than one count but fewer than ten. The J gene is TRBJ1-5, the V gene TRBV7-8; tentatively, D is TRBD1 (6 bases). Trimming shortened V by 5 bases and J by 5 bases, and 13 bases separated the two germline ends. The CDR3 length is 14 residues. CDR1 SGHVS and CDR2 FQNEAQ come from the germline V gene. The chain's CDR3 is CASSLVAGDQPQHF. The CDR3 nucleotides are TGTGCCAGCAGCCTAGTAGCAGGGGATCAGCCCCAGCATTTT.

This clonotype showed up just a few times. The junction departs from germline at one end; a sequencing error may be responsible. This chain links TRBV7-2 with TRBJ1-1; 7 nucleotides agree with TRBD1. CDR1 SGHTA and CDR2 FQGNSA come from the germline V gene. The CDR3 loop spans 14 amino acids. The DNA of the CDR3 is TGTGCCAGCAGCGTGGGACAGTTGAACGCTGAAGCTTTCTTT. Translation: CASSVGQLNAEAFF.

V usage is TRBV7-9 and J usage is TRBJ1-2, with D unclear. This CDR3 contains 12 residues. V was pared by 1 base and J by 9 bases, with 9 bases between. Germline CDR1 is SEHNR and CDR2 is FQNEAQ (reference sequence). CDR3 sequence: CASSLVQHRYTF. The CDR3 nucleotides read TGTGCCAGCAGCTTAGTCCAGCATCGCTACACCTTC. Full variable domain (remainder filled in from reference TRBV7-9 and TRBJ1-2): DTGVSQNPRHKITKRGQNVTFRCDPISEHNRLYWYRQTLGQGPEFLTYFQNEAQLEKSRLLSDRFSAERPKGSFSTLEIQRTEQGDSAMYLCASSLVQHRYTFGSGTRLTVV.

This clonotype was picked up one time. V is TRBV12-3 or TRBV12-4 and J is TRBJ1-4; weak D call: TRBD1 (6 bases). The CDR3 runs to 16 residues. Trimming shortened V by 6 bases and J by 1 base, and 15 bases separated the two germline ends. CDR3 amino acids: CASSRRKGVTNEKLFF. The CDR3 DNA follows: TGTGCCAGCAGCCGGAGGAAGGGGGTAACTAATGAAAAACTGTTTTTT.

This rearrangement joins TRBV14 to TRBJ1-4; tentatively, D is TRBD1 (6 bases). The V end was cut by 3 bases, the J end by 2 bases, with 19 bases between. Germline V gives CDR1 SGHDN, CDR2 FVKESK. The CDR3 runs to 18 residues. CDR3 bases: TGTGCCAGCAGCCAGCTAATACCGGACAGACCCACTAATGAAAAACTGTTTTTT. The encoded protein is CASSQLIPDRPTNEKLFF.

The rearrangement joins TRBV20-1 to TRBJ2-5, with 8 bases fitting TRBD2. V dropped 3 bases and J dropped 2; count of bases not matched to a gene: 14. From germline, CDR1 is DFQATT and CDR2 SNEGSKA (reference sequence). This CDR3 contains 17 residues. The CDR3 loop is CSASLPAGDLLQETQYF. CDR3 DNA: TGCAGTGCTAGTTTACCAGCGGGGGATCTCCTTCAAGAGACCCAGTACTTC.

This clonotype was observed a handful of times. The chain combines TRBV7-2 with TRBJ2-5; D is possibly TRBD2 (6 bases). This CDR3 contains 15 residues. CDR1 and CDR2 from the germline V gene are SGHTA and FQGNSA. V lost 3 bases and J lost 0, with 11 bases in between. CDR3 in amino acids: CASSFSSGHQETQYF. The DNA of the CDR3 is TGTGCCAGCAGCTTTTCAAGCGGGCACCAAGAGACCCAGTACTTC. The whole variable domain, filled in from reference TRBV7-2 and TRBJ2-5, reads GAGVSQSPSNKVTEKGKDVELRCDPISGHTALYWYRQSLGQGLEFLIYFQGNSAPDKSGLPSDRFSAERTGGSVSTLTIQRTQQEDSAVYLCASSFSSGHQETQYFGPGTRLLVL.

The rearrangement joins TRBV6-5 to TRBJ2-6; D is unclear. V was shortened by 3 bases and J by 1 base, with 13 bases between the two germline ends. In germline, CDR1 is MNHEY, CDR2 SVGAGI. The CDR3 sequence is 17 residues long. CDR3 nucleotides: TGTGCCAGCAGTTATTACACCTCGGAATCTGGGGCCAACGTCCTGACTTTC. This codes for CASSYYTSESGANVLTF.

This clonotype was seen a few times. The rearrangement joins TRBV20-1 to TRBJ2-7, with 11 bases lining up with TRBD2. Trimming removed 5 bases from V and 7 bases from J; junction bases left unmatched: 10. Germline assignment: CDR1 DFQATT and CDR2 SNEGSKA (reference sequence). This CDR3 spans 14 amino acids. The CDR3 DNA is TGCAGTGCTCGGATGACTAGCGGGATTGTTGAGCAGTACTTC. Its translation: CSARMTSGIVEQYF.

This clonotype has only one observation. The rearrangement links TRBV7-6 to TRBJ2-7; TRBD1 matches 8 bases. After removal of 3 bases from V and 2 bases from J, the junction contained 6 bases not matched to a gene. Germline CDR1 reads SGHVS; CDR2 reads FNYEAQ. The CDR3 is 15 residues long. The CDR3, as DNA: TGTGCCAGCAGCTTGGGTCAGGGGGCTACCTACGAGCAGTACTTC. This sequence encodes CASSLGQGATYEQYF. The full variable domain, with the rest looked up from reference TRBV7-6 and TRBJ2-7, is GAGVSQSPRYKVTKRGQDVALRCDPISGHVSLYWYRQALGQGPEFLTYFNYEAQQDKSGLPNDRFSAERPEGSISTLTIQRTEQRDSAMYRCASSLGQGATYEQYFGPGTRLTVT.

In its sample, this clonotype was seen a few times. The rearrangement joins TRBV20-1 to TRBJ2-3; D is unresolved. The CDR3 runs 12 residues. Looked up from germline, CDR1 is DFQATT and CDR2 is SNEGSKA (reference sequence). Trimming pared 5 bases from V and 0 bases from J, leaving 6 bases between. The CDR3 nucleotides are TGCAGTGCTCGCGGAAGCACAGATACGCAGTATTTT. Protein sequence: CSARGSTDTQYF.